These 12 T cell receptor beta chains share one sample of origin, sequenced in a study of shared clonotypes between healthy human individuals. The protocol was immunoSEQ multiplex PCR, while the TCRdb copy is restricted to in-frame clones and leaves out a portion. The profile shows some 2,400,000 clones, nearly 97% of them singletons. Specimen: naive CD4+ T cells sorted from blood. The subset denotes: CD45RA+ positively selected. The receptors were sampled from a man aged 18 to 35 in good health.

The gene calls are TRBV20-1 and TRBJ2-1; weak D call: TRBD1 (5 bases). The germline CDR1 and CDR2 sequences are DFQATT and SNEGSKA (reference sequence). This CDR3 has 10 amino acids. V lost 5 bases and J lost 9, with 8 bases in between. The CDR3 nucleotides read TGCAGTGCTTCAGGGATTGAGCAGTTCTTC. Its protein product is CSASGIEQFF.

The chain uses TRBV7-2 and TRBJ2-3; D unresolved. The ends were cut back, 4 bases at V and 4 bases at J, with 9 bases in the middle. In germline, CDR1 is SGHTA, CDR2 FQGNSA. The length of the CDR3 is 13 residues. CDR3 amino acids: CASSSYTADTQYF. The CDR3 nucleotides are TGTGCCAGCAGCTCCTATACCGCAGATACGCAGTATTTT.

This clone was detected only once. The sample contains more than one DNA sequence encoding this CDR3. The rearrangement joins TRBV6-5 to TRBJ2-5, with 10 bases that match TRBD2. The junction had 5 bases not matched to a gene; V was cut back by 5 bases and J by 5 bases. The CDR3 length is 14 residues. Germline CDR1 MNHEY, CDR2 SVGAGI. CDR3 bases: TGTGCCAGCAGTCCCGGACTAGCGGTGGAGACCCAGTACTTC. It translates to CASSPGLAVETQYF.

V and J are TRBV2 and TRBJ2-3; 9 bases align to TRBD2. Germline V CDR1 and CDR2: SNHLY, FYNNEI. The CDR3 contains 17 residues. V lost 3 bases and J lost 2; bases outside the gene matches: 9. The CDR3 sequence: CASSEAGGGPFTDTQYF. The CDR3 DNA sequence: TGTGCCAGCAGTGAGGCGGGAGGGGGGCCTTTCACAGATACGCAGTATTTT.

On this clone: At the DNA level, this CDR3 is encoded by other sequences in the same sample as well. V gene TRBV4-1 combines with J gene TRBJ2-5, with 12 bases fitting TRBD2. V shed 3 bases and J 5 bases; nucleotides not matched to a gene: 1. This CDR3 spans 14 amino acids. CDR1 is MGHRA and CDR2 is YSYEKL in the germline V gene. CDR3 DNA: TGCGCCAGCAGCCAGGGGACTAGCGGGGAGACCCAGTACTTC. As protein: CASSQGTSGETQYF.

The chain links TRBV19 to TRBJ2-6; D ambiguous. The CDR3 runs 16 residues. V was pared by 3 bases and J by 2 bases, with 11 bases between. CDR1 LNHDA and CDR2 SQIVND come from the germline V gene (reference sequence). The CDR3 nucleotides are TGTGCCAGTAGTATCCGCGGCCTAGCTGGGGCCAACGTCCTGACTTTC. Amino acid sequence: CASSIRGLAGANVLTF.

The rearrangement joins TRBV5-1 to TRBJ1-4; D gene unclear. Germline V CDR1 and CDR2: SGHRS, YFSETQ. The V and J ends lost 4 bases and 3 bases respectively, with 13 bases between them. There are 15 residues in the CDR3. For the CDR3, the DNA is TGCGCCAGCAGCCCTGGGGTAATATCTAATGAAAAACTGTTTTTT. This encodes CASSPGVISNEKLFF.

This clone was observed once. V usage is TRBV10-2 and J usage is TRBJ2-6; a possible D gene is TRBD2 (5 bases). Germline V lookup: CDR1 WSHSY, CDR2 SAAADI. CDR3 length: 16 amino acids. V lost 8 bases to trimming and J lost 3 bases, with 17 bases between them. The CDR3 nucleotides are TGCGCCAGCCACTCTACCTTAGGAGGTGGGGCCAACGTCCTGACTTTC. This codes for CASHSTLGGGANVLTF.

This clone was observed once. The gene calls are TRBV5-1 and TRBJ2-2; 10 nucleotides match TRBD2. The V and J ends lost 3 bases and 5 bases, in that order; junction bases with no gene match: 13. Germline CDR1 and CDR2: SGHRS and YFSETQ. The CDR3 sequence is 18 residues long. The CDR3 DNA follows: TGCGCCAGCAGCTCTCCGGCGACTAGCGGGTGGATGACCGGGGAGCTGTTTTTT. Its translation: CASSSPATSGWMTGELFF.

As to this clone: In the same sample, other DNA sequences code for this CDR3. This chain uses TRBV25-1 with TRBJ1-1; TRBD1 matches 7 bases. The junction had 4 bases not matched to a gene; V was cut back by 3 bases and J by 0 bases. This CDR3 has 15 residues. Germline CDR1 is MGHDK and CDR2 is SYGVNS. CDR3 amino acids: CASSDPGQLNTEAFF. The DNA for the CDR3 is TGTGCCAGCAGTGACCCGGGACAGTTGAACACTGAAGCTTTCTTT.

A note on this clone: Other DNA sequences in the sample encode the same CDR3. The chain carries TRBV10-3 and TRBJ1-5; a possible D gene is TRBD1 (6 bases). Germline CDR1 and CDR2: ENHRY and SYGVKD. With 4 bases removed from V and 1 base from J, the gap between germline ends came to 8 bases. CDR3 length: 14 residues. The CDR3 loop reads CAISGGQSNQPQHF. The CDR3 DNA reads as TGTGCCATCAGTGGCGGACAGAGCAATCAGCCCCAGCATTTT.

The gene calls are TRBV28 and TRBJ2-2, with 7 bases identical to TRBD2. This CDR3 comprises 12 residues. The germline gives CDR1 MDHEN, CDR2 SYDVKM. Unmatched junction bases numbered 1, after V lost 10 bases and J lost 2 bases. The CDR3, as DNA: TGTGCCACAGCGGGAAACACCGGGGAGCTGTTTTTT. This codes for CATAGNTGELFF.